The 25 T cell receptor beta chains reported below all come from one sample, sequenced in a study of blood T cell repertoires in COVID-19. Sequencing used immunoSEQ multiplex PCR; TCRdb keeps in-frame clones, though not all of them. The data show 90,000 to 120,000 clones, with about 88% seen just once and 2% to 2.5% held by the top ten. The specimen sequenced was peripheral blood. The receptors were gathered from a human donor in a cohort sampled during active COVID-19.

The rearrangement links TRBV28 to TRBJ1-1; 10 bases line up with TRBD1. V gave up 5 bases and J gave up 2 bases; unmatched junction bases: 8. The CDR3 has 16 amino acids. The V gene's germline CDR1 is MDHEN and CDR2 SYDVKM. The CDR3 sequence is CASSRQGAYKNTEAFF. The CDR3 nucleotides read TGTGCCAGCAGTAGACAGGGGGCGTACAAAAACACTGAAGCTTTCTTT.

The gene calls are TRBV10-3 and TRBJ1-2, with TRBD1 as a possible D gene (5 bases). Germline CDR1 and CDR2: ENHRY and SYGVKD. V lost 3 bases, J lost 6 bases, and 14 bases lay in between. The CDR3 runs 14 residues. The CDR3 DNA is TGTGCCATCAGTGACCCCGGACATCCCGATGGCTACACCTTC. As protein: CAISDPGHPDGYTF.

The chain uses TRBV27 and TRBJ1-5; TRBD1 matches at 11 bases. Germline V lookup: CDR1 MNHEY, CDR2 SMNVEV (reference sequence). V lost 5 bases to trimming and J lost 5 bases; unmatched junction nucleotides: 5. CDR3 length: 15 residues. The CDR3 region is CASSPGTGGDQPQHF. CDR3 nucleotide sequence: TGTGCCAGCAGTCCGGGGACAGGGGGAGATCAGCCCCAGCATTTT.

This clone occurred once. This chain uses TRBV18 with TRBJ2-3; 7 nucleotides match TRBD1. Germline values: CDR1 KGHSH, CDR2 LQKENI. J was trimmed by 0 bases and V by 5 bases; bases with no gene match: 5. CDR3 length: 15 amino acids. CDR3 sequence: CASSTGQPSTDTQYF. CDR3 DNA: TGTGCCAGCTCAACGGGACAGCCTAGCACAGATACGCAGTATTTT.

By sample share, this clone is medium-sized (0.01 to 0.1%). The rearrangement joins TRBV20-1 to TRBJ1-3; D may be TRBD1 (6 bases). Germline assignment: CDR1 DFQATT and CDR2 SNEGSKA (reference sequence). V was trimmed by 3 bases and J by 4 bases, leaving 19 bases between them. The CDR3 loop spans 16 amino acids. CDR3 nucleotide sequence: TGCAGTGCTAGTCCCCCCCCGCCAGGGGACGGAAACACCATATATTTT. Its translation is CSASPPPPGDGNTIYF.

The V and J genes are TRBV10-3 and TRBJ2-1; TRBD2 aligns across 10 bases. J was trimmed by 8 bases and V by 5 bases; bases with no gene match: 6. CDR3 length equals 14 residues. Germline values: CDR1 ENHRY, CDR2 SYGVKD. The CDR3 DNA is TGTGCCATCAGTAACCTAGCGGGAGCAGATGAGCAGTTCTTC. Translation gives CAISNLAGADEQFF.

For the CDR3, the DNA is TGTGCCAGCAGGGGGACAGGGTCGGCGACCCAGTACTTC. Translated: CASRGTGSATQYF. The gene calls are TRBV12-3 or TRBV12-4 and TRBJ2-5; 9 nucleotides match TRBD1. Trimming cost V 6 bases and J 7 bases; bases outside gene matches: 6. The CDR3 runs to 13 residues.

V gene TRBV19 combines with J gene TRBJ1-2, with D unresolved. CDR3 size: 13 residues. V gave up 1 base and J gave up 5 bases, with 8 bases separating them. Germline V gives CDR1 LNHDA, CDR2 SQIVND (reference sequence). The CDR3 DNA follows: TGTGCCAGTAGTATAGGACGGAGGTATGGCTACACCTTC. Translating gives CASSIGRRYGYTF.

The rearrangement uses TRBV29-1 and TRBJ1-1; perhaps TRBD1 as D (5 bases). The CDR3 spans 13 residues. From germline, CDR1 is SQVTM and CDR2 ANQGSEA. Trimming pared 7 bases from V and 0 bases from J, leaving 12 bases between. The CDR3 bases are TGCAGCGCCCTGACAGCCCTGAACACTGAAGCTTTCTTT. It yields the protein CSALTALNTEAFF.

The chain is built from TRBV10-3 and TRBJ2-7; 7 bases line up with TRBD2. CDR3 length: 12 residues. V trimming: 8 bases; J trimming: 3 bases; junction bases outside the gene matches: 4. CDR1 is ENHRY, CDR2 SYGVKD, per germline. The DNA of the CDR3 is TGTGCCATCGGCGGGGGTTACTACGAGCAGTACTTC. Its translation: CAIGGGYYEQYF.

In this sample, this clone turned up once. The chain's CDR3 is CASSESWGGDWEQYF. CDR3 sequence (DNA): TGCGCCAGCAGTGAGTCGTGGGGGGGCGACTGGGAGCAGTACTTC. This rearrangement joins TRBV10-2 to TRBJ2-7; a weak D match, TRBD2 (7 bases). The germline CDR1 and CDR2 sequences are WSHSY and SAAADI. V was pared by 0 bases and J by 7 bases, with 16 bases between. The CDR3 is 15 residues long.

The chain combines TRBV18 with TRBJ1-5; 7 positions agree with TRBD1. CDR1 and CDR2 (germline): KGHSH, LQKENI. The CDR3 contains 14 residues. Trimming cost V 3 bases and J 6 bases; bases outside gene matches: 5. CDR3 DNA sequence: TGTGCCAGCTCACCTGGAGGGGGCGGTCAGCCCCAGCATTTT. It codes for CASSPGGGGQPQHF.

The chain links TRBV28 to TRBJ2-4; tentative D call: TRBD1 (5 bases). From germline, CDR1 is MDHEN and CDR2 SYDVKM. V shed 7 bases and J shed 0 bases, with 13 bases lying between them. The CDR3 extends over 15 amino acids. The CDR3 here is CASTAVTAAKNIQYF. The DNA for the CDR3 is TGTGCCAGCACCGCCGTGACAGCAGCCAAAAACATTCAGTACTTC.

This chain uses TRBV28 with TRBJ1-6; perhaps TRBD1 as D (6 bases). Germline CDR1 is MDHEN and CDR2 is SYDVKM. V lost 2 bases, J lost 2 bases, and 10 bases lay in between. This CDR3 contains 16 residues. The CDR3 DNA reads TGTGCCAGCAGTTTACACAGGGCGGCCTATAATTCACCCCTCCACTTT. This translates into CASSLHRAAYNSPLHF.

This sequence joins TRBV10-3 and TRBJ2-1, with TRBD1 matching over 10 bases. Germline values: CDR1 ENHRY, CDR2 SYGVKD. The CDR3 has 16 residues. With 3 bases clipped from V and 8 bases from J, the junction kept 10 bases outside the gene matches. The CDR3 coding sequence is TGTGCCATCAGTGAACCCGGGACAGGGGTCTCTGATGAGCAGTTCTTC. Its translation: CAISEPGTGVSDEQFF.

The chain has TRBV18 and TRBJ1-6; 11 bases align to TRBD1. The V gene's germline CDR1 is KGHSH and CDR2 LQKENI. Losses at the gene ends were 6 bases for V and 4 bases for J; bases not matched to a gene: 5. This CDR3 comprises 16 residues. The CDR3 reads CASSKGTGGYNSPLHF. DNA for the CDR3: TGTGCCAGCTCGAAAGGGACAGGGGGTTATAATTCACCCCTCCACTTT.

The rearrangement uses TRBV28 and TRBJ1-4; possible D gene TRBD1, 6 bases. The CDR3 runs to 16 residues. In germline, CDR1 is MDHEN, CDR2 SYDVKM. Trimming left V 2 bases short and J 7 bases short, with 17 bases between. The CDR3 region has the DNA TGTGCCAGCAGTTTAATCAGGGGCGACAGAGGTGAAAAACTGTTTTTT. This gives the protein CASSLIRGDRGEKLFF. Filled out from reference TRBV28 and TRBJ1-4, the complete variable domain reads DVKVTQSSRYLVKRTGEKVFLECVQDMDHENMFWYRQDPGLGLRLIYFSYDVKMKEKGDIPEGYSVSREKKERFSLILESASTNQTSMYLCASSLIRGDRGEKLFFGSGTQLSVL.

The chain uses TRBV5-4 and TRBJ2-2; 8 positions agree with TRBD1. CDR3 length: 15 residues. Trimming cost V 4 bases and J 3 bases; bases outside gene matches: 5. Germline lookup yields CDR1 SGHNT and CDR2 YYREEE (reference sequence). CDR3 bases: TGTGCCAGCAGCACGACAGGGGTTTACACCGGGGAGCTGTTTTTT. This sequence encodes CASSTTGVYTGELFF.

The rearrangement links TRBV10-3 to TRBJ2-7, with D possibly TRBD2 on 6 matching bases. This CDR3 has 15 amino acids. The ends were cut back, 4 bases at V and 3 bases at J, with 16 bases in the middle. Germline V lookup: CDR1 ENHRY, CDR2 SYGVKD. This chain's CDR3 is CAISAKGIGSYEQYF. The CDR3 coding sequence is TGTGCCATCAGTGCCAAAGGAATCGGGAGCTACGAGCAGTACTTC.

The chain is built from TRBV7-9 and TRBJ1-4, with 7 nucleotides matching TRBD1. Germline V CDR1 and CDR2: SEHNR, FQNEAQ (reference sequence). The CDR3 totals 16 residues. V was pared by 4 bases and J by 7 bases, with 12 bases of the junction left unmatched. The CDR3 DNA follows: TGTGCCAGCAGCTCTAATCCAATGAGGGACAGTGAAAAACTGTTTTTT. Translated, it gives CASSSNPMRDSEKLFF.

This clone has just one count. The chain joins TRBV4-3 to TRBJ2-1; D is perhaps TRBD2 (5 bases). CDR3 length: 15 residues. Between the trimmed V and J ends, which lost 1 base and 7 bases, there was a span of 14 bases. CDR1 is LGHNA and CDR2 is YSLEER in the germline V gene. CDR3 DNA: TGCGCCAGCAGCCAAGTAAGCGGACCTGGGAATGAGCAGTTCTTC. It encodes CASSQVSGPGNEQFF.

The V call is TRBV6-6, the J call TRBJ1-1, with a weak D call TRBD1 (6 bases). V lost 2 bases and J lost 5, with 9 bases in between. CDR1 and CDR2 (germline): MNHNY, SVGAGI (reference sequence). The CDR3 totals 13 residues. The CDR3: CASSYQGYTEAFF. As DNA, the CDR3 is TGTGCCAGCAGTTACCAGGGGTATACTGAAGCTTTCTTT.

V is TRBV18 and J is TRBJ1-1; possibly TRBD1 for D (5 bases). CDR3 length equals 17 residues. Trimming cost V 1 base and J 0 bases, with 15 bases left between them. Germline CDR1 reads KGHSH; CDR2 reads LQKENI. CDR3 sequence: CASSPRAGGAVNTEAFF. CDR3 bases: TGTGCCAGCTCACCACGGGCGGGAGGGGCAGTGAACACTGAAGCTTTCTTT. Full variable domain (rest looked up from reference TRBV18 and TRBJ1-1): NAGVMQNPRHLVRRRGQEARLRCSPMKGHSHVYWYRQLPEEGLKFMVYLQKENIIDESGMPKERFSAEFPKEGPSILRIQQVVRGDSAAYFCASSPRAGGAVNTEAFFGQGTRLTVV.

The CDR3 is CASSQGQGYEQFF. CDR3 coding DNA: TGTGCCAGCAGCCAAGGGCAGGGCTATGAGCAGTTCTTC. V and J are TRBV3-1 (or the pseudogene TRBV3-2) and TRBJ2-1, with D tentatively TRBD1 (5 bases). V lost 1 base, J lost 8 bases, and 9 bases lay in between. The CDR3 loop spans 13 amino acids. In germline, CDR1 is LGHDT, CDR2 YNNKEL (reference sequence).

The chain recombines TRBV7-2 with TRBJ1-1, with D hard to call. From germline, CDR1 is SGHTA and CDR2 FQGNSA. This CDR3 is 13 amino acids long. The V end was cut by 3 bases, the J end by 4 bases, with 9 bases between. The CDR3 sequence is CASSFPGVTEAFF. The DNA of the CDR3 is TGTGCCAGCAGCTTCCCGGGAGTCACTGAAGCTTTCTTT. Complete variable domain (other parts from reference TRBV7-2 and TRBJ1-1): GAGVSQSPSNKVTEKGKDVELRCDPISGHTALYWYRQSLGQGLEFLIYFQGNSAPDKSGLPSDRFSAERTGGSVSTLTIQRTQQEDSAVYLCASSFPGVTEAFFGQGTRLTVV.